The 5 T cell receptor beta chains below all came from one sample that was sequenced in a study of OX40 agonist ivuxolimab in advanced cancers. Data came from immunoSEQ multiplex PCR; TCRdb stores just in-frame clones and leaves some out. The data contain some 22,000 clones, roughly 79% of them singletons. The source was CD4+ or CD8+ T cells sorted from blood, collected in a trial of the OX40 agonist ivuxolimab. These receptors all stem from an adult with an advanced solid tumor such as melanoma, head and neck, liver or kidney cancer.

V and J are TRBV7-9 and TRBJ2-7, with 9 bases identical to TRBD1. Germline V gives CDR1 SEHNR, CDR2 FQNEAQ (reference sequence). CDR3 length equals 15 residues. V trimming: 4 bases; J trimming: 4 bases; junction bases outside the gene matches: 8. CDR3 sequence (DNA): TGTGCCAGCAGCTCCGGGACAGGGAGCGTATACGAGCAGTACTTC. It is translated as CASSSGTGSVYEQYF. The variable domain in full, with the rest retrieved from reference TRBV7-9 and TRBJ2-7, is DTGVSQNPRHKITKRGQNVTFRCDPISEHNRLYWYRQTLGQGPEFLTYFQNEAQLEKSRLLSDRFSAERPKGSFSTLEIQRTEQGDSAMYLCASSSGTGSVYEQYFGPGTRLTVT.

The chain employs TRBV7-2 and TRBJ2-5; D call uncertain. Germline CDR1 and CDR2: SGHTA and FQGNSA. This CDR3 contains 14 residues. V lost 3 bases to trimming and J lost 9 bases, with 17 bases between them. CDR3 amino acids: CASSFLGDAGSQYF. The CDR3 DNA follows: TGTGCCAGCAGCTTCCTAGGTGATGCTGGGTCCCAGTACTTC. Full variable domain (outside the CDR3, taken from reference TRBV7-2 and TRBJ2-5): GAGVSQSPSNKVTEKGKDVELRCDPISGHTALYWYRQSLGQGLEFLIYFQGNSAPDKSGLPSDRFSAERTGGSVSTLTIQRTQQEDSAVYLCASSFLGDAGSQYFGPGTRLLVL.

This clone was picked up one time. This chain uses TRBV4-2 with TRBJ2-7, with a tentative D call TRBD2 (6 bases). The CDR3 totals 16 residues. The V gene lost 0 bases and the J gene lost 4 bases, with 16 bases spanning the gap. In germline, CDR1 is LGHNA, CDR2 YNFKEQ. CDR3 bases: TGTGCCAGCAGCCAAGAAGATCGGGACTTCCTGTACGAGCAGTACTTC. It encodes CASSQEDRDFLYEQYF.

The rearrangement links TRBV5-1 to TRBJ2-3; 9 bases agree with TRBD1. V shed 4 bases and J 4 bases; nucleotides not matched to a gene: 10. CDR3 length: 16 amino acids. CDR1 SGHRS and CDR2 YFSETQ come from the germline V gene. The CDR3 bases are TGCGCCAGCAGCACGATAGACAGGGGGTGGGCAGATACGCAGTATTTT. It translates to CASSTIDRGWADTQYF.

This clone occurred a few times. The chain joins TRBV7-8 to TRBJ2-5; D unresolved. V lost 7 bases to trimming and J lost 3 bases, with 15 bases between them. The germline V gene encodes CDR1 SGHVS and CDR2 FQNEAQ. The CDR3 spans 14 residues. The CDR3 bases are TGTGCCAGCACCCCGGGTGGGGAAAAAGAGACCCAGTACTTC. It specifies CASTPGGEKETQYF.